This is a list of T cell receptor beta chains from one sample in a study of blood T cell repertoires in COVID-19. Profiled with immunoSEQ multiplex PCR; TCRdb holds only in-frame clones, not every one. The sample lists a few hundred thousand clones, around 87% seen once, with 8.5% to 12% in the top ten. The sequenced sample consisted of peripheral blood. The receptors stem from a woman younger than 45 with COVID-19, enrolled during active disease. Both conserved end residues are trimmed from each CDR3.

>TRBV28|TRBJ1-5
ASSFSGANQPQH
>TRBV5-1|TRBJ1-3
ASSSEGRYRIIHSGNTIY
>TRBV6-5|TRBJ2-7
ASSYQAGYEQY
>TRBV30|TRBJ2-2
AWTSGRWDTGELF
>TRBV4-1|TRBJ2-3
ASSQDSSGIRDTQY
>TRBV7-7|TRBJ2-4
ASSPVGQGRSKNIQY
>TRBV5-4|TRBJ2-3
ASSLRQFSTDTQY
>TRBV6-1|TRBJ1-2
ASSDNYRTKGYT
>TRBV7-2|TRBJ2-7
ASSFHGTGGYEQY
>TRBV28|TRBJ2-7
ASSPTTGTPIYEQY
>TRBV5-4|TRBJ1-2
ASSRPGQGDNYGYT
>TRBV6-4|TRBJ2-2
ASSPQVRAGELF
>TRBV7-6|TRBJ1-2
ASSLGRGGYT
>TRBV7-9|TRBJ2-7
ASSFGLAGDSEQY
>TRBV5-1|TRBJ1-1
ASSLEAGNTEAF
>TRBV7-9|TRBJ1-5
ASSWTGAHQPQH
>TRBV2|TRBJ2-7
ASSEAGRTYEQY
>TRBV2|TRBJ1-2
ASSERRDPEYYGYT
>TRBV18|TRBJ2-7
ASSLHPGQGLREQY
>TRBV4-1|TRBJ2-3
ASSQQAGGSDTQY
>TRBV10-1|TRBJ2-7
ASSAGQVTYEQY
>TRBV7-3|TRBJ2-7
ASSLNPGSYEQY
>TRBV24-1|TRBJ2-1
ATSDSTTSGPDSYNEQF
>TRBV13|TRBJ2-3
ASSHRLAGDTQY
>TRBV9|TRBJ2-7
ASSPSPSYEQY
>TRBV9|TRBJ1-4
ASSPIPWGGNEKLF
>TRBV5-4|TRBJ2-1
ASSPSLYNEQF
>TRBV5-1|TRBJ2-2
ASSLSGTGELF
>TRBV28|TRBJ2-5
ASRLAGQETQY
>TRBV6-6|TRBJ2-2
ASRNRRLDTGELF
>TRBV18|TRBJ2-1
ASSPQGISNEQF
>TRBV28|TRBJ1-3
ASSQDSSRYSGNTIY
>TRBV11-1|TRBJ2-7
ASSPHRGTPEQY
>TRBV3-1/TRBV3-2|TRBJ2-1
ASSQDGEVTYNEQF
>TRBV28|TRBJ1-2
ASSPVPSIYGYT
>TRBV29-1|TRBJ2-7
SVSRGTGSQQY
>TRBV24-1|TRBJ1-5
ATSDLRQGNNQPQH
>TRBV4-3|TRBJ2-7
ASSQAPSGSYEQY
>TRBV20-1|TRBJ1-5
SASFPGQGNQPQH